The entry below describes one T cell receptor beta chain. This entry belongs to a study of T cell changes during pregnancy in multiple sclerosis. Germline V gene data show CDR1 as SQVTM and CDR2 as ANQGSEA. The V end was cut by 7 bases, the J end by 5 bases, with 26 bases between. The CDR3 consists of 16 residues. Method: immunoSEQ multiplex PCR; TCRdb's copy keeps in-frame clones and lacks some. The data show about 70,000 clones, around 90% seen once. The chain combines TRBV29-1 with TRBJ2-5, with D perhaps matching TRBD1 (10 bases). The receptor comes from a female donor in good health, enrolled as a control in a pregnancy study. The specimen comprised peripheral blood, sampled in the third trimester of pregnancy. The CDR3 DNA sequence: TGCAGCGCAGACAGGGGGCGGGGGGGGGTCGTTGAGACCCAGTACTTC. This codes for CSADRGRGGVVETQYF.